One sample yielded the 17 T cell receptor beta chains listed below, sequenced in a study of OX40 agonist ivuxolimab in advanced cancers. Assay: immunoSEQ multiplex PCR; the TCRdb copy retains only in-frame clones and omits some. This table holds some 43,000 clones, just under 90% found once. The material sequenced was CD4+ or CD8+ T cells sorted from blood, taken in a trial of the OX40 agonist ivuxolimab. The receptors come from an adult with an advanced solid tumor such as melanoma, head and neck, liver or kidney cancer.

The V and J genes are TRBV9 and TRBJ2-5, with 8 bases fitting TRBD1. CDR1 is SGDLS, CDR2 YYNGEE, per germline. CDR3 length equals 14 residues. J gave up 2 bases and V 4 bases, and 4 bases lay outside the gene matches. The chain's CDR3 is CASSWTGTQETQYF. The CDR3 nucleotides are TGTGCCAGCAGCTGGACAGGGACACAAGAGACCCAGTACTTC.

J is TRBJ1-5 and V is TRBV5-1, with 11 bases that match TRBD1. Germline V gene lookup returns CDR1 SGHRS and CDR2 YFSETQ. The CDR3 extends over 15 amino acids. V lost 0 bases to trimming and J lost 7 bases; unmatched junction nucleotides: 3. This CDR3 reads CASSLDGTGGQPQHF. The CDR3 coding sequence is TGCGCCAGCAGCTTGGATGGGACAGGGGGACAGCCCCAGCATTTT.

The gene calls are TRBV7-9 and TRBJ2-5, with 9 positions matching TRBD2. Germline-derived CDR1 and CDR2 are SEHNR and FQNEAQ (reference sequence). This CDR3 is 18 amino acids long. After removal of 7 bases from V and 4 bases from J, the junction contained 19 bases not matched to a gene. CDR3 sequence: CASTTLTPSSGIRETQYF. CDR3 DNA: TGTGCCAGCACCACTCTGACCCCCTCTAGCGGGATTAGAGAGACCCAGTACTTC.

Of note for this clone: One base away lies a much larger clone, so this may be a sequencing read error. The V call is TRBV10-3, the J call TRBJ2-1, with a tentative D call TRBD2 (7 bases). The CDR3 is 17 residues long. The germline CDR1 and CDR2 sequences are ENHRY and SYGVKD. Between the trimmed V and J ends, which lost 10 bases and 0 bases, there was a span of 22 bases. In DNA, the CDR3 is TGTGCCACAGGGGAGGGGTGGTGGCACATCTCCTACAATGAGCAGTTCTTC. As protein: CATGEGWWHISYNEQFF.

The genes are TRBV9 and TRBJ2-7, with D uncertain. The V and J ends lost 7 bases and 3 bases respectively, with 11 bases between them. Per germline, CDR1 SGDLS and CDR2 YYNGEE. CDR3 length: 12 amino acids. DNA for the CDR3: TGTGCCAGCGGAAAGACGGGCTACGAGCAGTACTTC. This translates into CASGKTGYEQYF.

The chain uses TRBV2 and TRBJ1-1, with 7 bases lining up with TRBD1. Germline CDR1 reads SNHLY; CDR2 reads FYNNEI. V lost 4 bases, J lost 11 bases, and 7 bases stayed unmatched. The CDR3 covers 12 residues. The CDR3 loop is CASSGTGTEAFF. The CDR3, as DNA: TGTGCCAGCAGTGGTACCGGGACAGAGGCTTTCTTT.

The chain carries TRBV4-3 and TRBJ2-3, with unresolved D. V was trimmed by 0 bases and J by 4 bases, leaving 5 bases between them. CDR1 is LGHNA, CDR2 YSLEER, per germline. This CDR3 region has 13 residues. DNA of the CDR3: TGCGCCAGCAGCCAAGATCGCCCAGATACGCAGTATTTT. It is translated as CASSQDRPDTQYF.

This clone appeared a few times. The chain links TRBV5-8 to TRBJ2-2; a possible D gene is TRBD2 (6 bases). This CDR3 is built from 16 residues. V lost 5 bases to trimming and J lost 3 bases, with 17 bases between them. Germline values: CDR1 SGHTS, CDR2 YDEGEE. For the CDR3, the DNA is TGTGCCAGCAGGTCCCGGGACTTGGGGTACACCGGGGAGCTGTTTTTT. Its protein product is CASRSRDLGYTGELFF. Complete variable domain (other parts from reference TRBV5-8 and TRBJ2-2): EAGVTQSPTHLIKTRGQQATLRCSPISGHTSVYWYQQALGLGLQFLLWYDEGEERNRGNFPPRFSGRQFPNYSSELNVNALELEDSALYLCASRSRDLGYTGELFFGEGSRLTVL.

The chain combines TRBV4-2 with TRBJ1-5, with D tentatively TRBD1 (6 bases). V was cut by 3 bases and J by 11 bases, with 23 bases left in between. Germline values: CDR1 LGHNA, CDR2 YNFKEQ. This CDR3 is 16 amino acids long. CDR3 sequence: CASSHLTGSPNPAQHF. The CDR3 DNA reads TGTGCCAGCAGCCATTTAACAGGGTCACCCAATCCAGCCCAGCATTTT.

This clone came up once. The rearrangement uses TRBV9 and TRBJ1-5, with 8 bases that match TRBD1. V was clipped by 0 bases and J by 0 bases; unmatched bases: 5. This CDR3 is built from 17 residues. The germline V gene has CDR1 SGDLS and CDR2 YYNGEE. The CDR3 sequence is CASSVDGTGASNQPQHF. The DNA for the CDR3 is TGTGCCAGCAGCGTAGACGGGACAGGAGCTAGCAATCAGCCCCAGCATTTT.

The rearrangement uses TRBV9 and TRBJ2-3; TRBD1 matches 9 bases. Per the germline V gene, CDR1 is SGDLS and CDR2 is YYNGEE. V was pared by 0 bases and J by 2 bases, with 4 bases of the junction left unmatched. CDR3 length: 16 amino acids. This CDR3 is CASSVEWTGVTDTQYF. The CDR3 DNA reads as TGTGCCAGCAGCGTAGAATGGACAGGGGTCACAGATACGCAGTATTTT.

The V call is TRBV9, the J call TRBJ2-1; TRBD2 matches at 7 bases. The CDR3 extends over 15 amino acids. V gave up 3 bases and J gave up 7 bases; unmatched junction bases: 10. CDR1 is SGDLS, CDR2 YYNGEE, per germline. CDR3: CASSDGEGLSNEQFF. CDR3 nucleotides: TGTGCCAGCAGCGATGGGGAGGGACTTTCTAATGAGCAGTTCTTC. The complete variable domain, with remaining parts taken from reference TRBV9 and TRBJ2-1, reads DSGVTQTPKHLITATGQRVTLRCSPRSGDLSVYWYQQSLDQGLQFLIQYYNGEERAKGNILERFSAQQFPDLHSELNLSSLELGDSALYFCASSDGEGLSNEQFFGPGTRLTVL.

CDR3 sequence: CASTPYPGGWETEAFF. The CDR3 coding sequence is TGTGCCAGCACCCCATATCCTGGGGGGTGGGAAACTGAAGCTTTCTTT. The chain employs TRBV7-7 and TRBJ1-1; D possibly corresponds to TRBD1 (5 bases). The CDR3 has 16 amino acids. V lost 7 bases to trimming and J lost 5 bases, with 23 bases between them. Germline CDR1 and CDR2: SSHAT and FNYEAQ (reference sequence).

V is TRBV13 and J is TRBJ1-4; D remains ambiguous. The germline CDR1 and CDR2 sequences are PRHDT and FYEKMQ (reference sequence). This CDR3 has 16 residues. Trimming cost V 4 bases and J 5 bases, with 17 bases left between them. In DNA form, the CDR3 reads TGTGCCAGCAGCTCAACTTCCGGGCGGAACAATGAAAAACTGTTTTTT. It yields the protein CASSSTSGRNNEKLFF.

Only one count was recorded for this clone. The gene calls are TRBV4-3 and TRBJ2-1; 7 nucleotides match TRBD2. This CDR3 is 15 amino acids long. Germline loops: CDR1 LGHNA, CDR2 YSLEER. The trim removed 1 base at V and 3 bases at J, leaving 3 bases unmatched. CDR3 nucleotides: TGCGCCAGCAGCCAAGTGAGGACTAGCTACAATGAGCAGTTCTTC. Protein: CASSQVRTSYNEQFF.

The chain carries TRBV6-5 and TRBJ2-2; 10 nucleotides line up with TRBD2. Germline values: CDR1 MNHEY, CDR2 SVGAGI. The junction had 3 bases not matched to a gene; V was cut back by 4 bases and J by 1 base. The length of the CDR3 is 16 residues. The CDR3 coding sequence is TGTGCCAGCAGTTTCGGACTAGCGGTGAACACCGGGGAGCTGTTTTTT. It encodes CASSFGLAVNTGELFF.

The chain carries TRBV5-4 and TRBJ2-5; the D gene could be TRBD1 or TRBD2 (6 bases each). Per germline, CDR1 SGHNT and CDR2 YYREEE (reference sequence). V was pared by 3 bases and J by 0 bases, with 18 bases between. The CDR3 loop spans 17 amino acids. The CDR3 bases are TGTGCCAGCAGCTGGCAAGGGGGGTCCTCCTACCAAGAGACCCAGTACTTC. As protein: CASSWQGGSSYQETQYF.